This TCR beta chain is from a study of cytomegalovirus exposure and HLA in healthy donors. PCR used 60 Vbeta primers and 13 Jbeta primers. Sequenced by immunoSEQ multiplex PCR; TCRdb stores in-frame clones only, minus some. Altogether about 130,000 clones are present, 78% being singletons, with the ten largest covering around 4%. Deletions cut 5 bases from V and 3 bases from J, with 13 bases between. The germline CDR1 and CDR2 sequences are SGHTA and FQGNSA. The CDR3 length is 15 residues. In its sample, this clone was seen once. The sequence was obtained from a man aged 35 to 55 in good health and CMV-seronegative. Specimen: PBMCs. The chain couples TRBV7-2 to TRBJ2-2, with D possibly TRBD2 on 6 matching bases. The CDR3, as DNA: TGTGCCAGCAGCGCCGGGACTCGTTACACCGGGGAGCTGTTTTTT. It yields the protein CASSAGTRYTGELFF.